This T cell receptor beta chain was retrieved from a study of early T cells in non-severe SARS-CoV-2 infection (dated by TCRdb to the early 2020s). A note on the overall study: Because TCR sequencing relied on bulk RNA taken from unsorted whole blood, pairing of alpha and beta chains was not possible.

This clonotype was counted many times. There is no known antigen for this receptor. The record has no base qualities; no much larger clone is one base away. V lost 3 bases and J lost 0 bases, and the count of bases not matched to a germline gene is 8. Reading from cysteine to phenylalanine, the CDR3 counts 15 amino acids. Of the read, only the CDR3 DNA is kept; its 45 bases are in frame from base 1. The germline V gene encodes CDR1 DFQATT and CDR2 SNEGSKA (reference sequence). Results the study describes overall, beyond this receptor: Matching against VDJdb was skewed toward anti-spike CD8 responses, likely underestimated virus-specific expansions, and missed private and CD4 specificities.

A case-control design nested within a healthcare worker cohort in London, UK, was used, with weekly nasopharyngeal swab PCR tests and blood sampling performed. Healthcare workers were enrolled in the week of the UK lockdown, from 23 to 31 March 2020, and were followed every week for up to roughly 15 weeks. The library was built by means of 5' RACE. Sequenced using a NextSeq 500. To correct for sequencing error and PCR bias, the TCR library protocol tagged individual cDNA molecules with unique molecular identifiers. Both TCR alpha and beta chains were sequenced, and tight co-correlation was observed between alpha and beta sequence abundances in each sample. The published analysis was carried out like this. V gene, J gene and CDR3 annotation of TCR sequences was performed with Decombinator V4. TCRs were defined as expanded if a significant change between any two time points was detected under a Poisson model with p below 0.0001. TCR abundances were normalised to the total number of TCRs sequenced in each sample and reported as counts per million. MAIT TCRs were defined by TRAV1-2 paired with TRAJ12, TRAJ20 or TRAJ33, and iNKT TCRs by TRAV10 paired with TRAJ18. VDJdb, accessed 1 November 2021, was searched for CMV, EBV and SARS-CoV-2 annotated TCRs, with TCRs annotated for multiple antigens excluded. The public reads were quality trimmed at Q25 with fastp and then assembled into clones with MiXCR by TCRdb, keeping productive beta chains. Identical CDR3 protein sequences are pooled into one entry, listed with their most common genes and DNA. The V and J calls were determined by TCRdb, not by the authors. The sample contains about 44,000 distinct CDR3 sequences, over 5% of them found a single time. The ten largest clones represent approximately 13% of the sample.

The chain employs TRBV20-1 and TRBJ2-7; 7 nucleotides in the junction match TRBD1. Material for sequencing was whole blood. The source is an adult who was a healthcare worker with PCR-confirmed SARS-CoV-2 infection or an uninfected control (not recorded which). The CDR3 has the sequence CSASGVRGYSYEQYF. The DNA is as follows: TGCAGTGCTAGTGGCGTCAGGGGGTACTCCTACGAGCAGTACTTC.